This T cell receptor (beta chain) was sequenced during a study of blood T cell repertoires in COVID-19. About the research overall: Acute and convalescent COVID-19 samples came from the United States, Italy and Spain.

CDR1 and CDR2 (germline): SNHLY, FYNNEI. The CDR3 runs to 15 residues. Germline trimming cut 5 bases from V and 6 bases from J; bases unmatched to any gene: 5. Profiling relied on immunoSEQ multiplex PCR, and the TCRdb table lists in-frame clones only, not all of them. Of approximately 85,000 clones in the sample, 90% are singletons; the top ten hold under 1.1%. The chain has TRBV2 and TRBJ2-2, with 11 bases aligning to TRBD2. Material for sequencing was peripheral blood. The source of this sequence is a woman in her forties or fifties in a cohort sampled during active COVID-19. CDR3 loop: CASSIAGGSSGELFF. The CDR3 nucleotides read TGTGCCAGCAGTATAGCGGGAGGGAGTTCCGGGGAGCTGTTTTTT.